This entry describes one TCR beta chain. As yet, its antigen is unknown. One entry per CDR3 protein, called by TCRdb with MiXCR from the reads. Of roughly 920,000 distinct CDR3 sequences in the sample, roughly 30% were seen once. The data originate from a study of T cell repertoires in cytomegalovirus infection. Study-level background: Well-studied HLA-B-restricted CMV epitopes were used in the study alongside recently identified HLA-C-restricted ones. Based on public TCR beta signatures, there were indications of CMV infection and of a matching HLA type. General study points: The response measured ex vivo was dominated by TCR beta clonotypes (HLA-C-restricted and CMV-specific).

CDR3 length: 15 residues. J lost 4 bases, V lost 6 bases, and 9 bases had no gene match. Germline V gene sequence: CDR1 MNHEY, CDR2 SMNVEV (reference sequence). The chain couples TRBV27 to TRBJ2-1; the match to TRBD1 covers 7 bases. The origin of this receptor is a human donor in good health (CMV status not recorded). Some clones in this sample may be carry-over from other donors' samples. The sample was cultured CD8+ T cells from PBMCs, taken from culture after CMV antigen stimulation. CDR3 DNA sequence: TGTGCCAGCAGCCCTACGGACAGGTTTTACAATGAGCAGTTCTTC. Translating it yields CASSPTDRFYNEQFF.